The TCR beta chain under discussion was sequenced for a study of shared clonotypes between healthy human individuals. Overall study context: A few men and a couple of women, aged 18 to 49, were donors. Overall study results and limits: Across a few donors, naive CD4 shared roughly 5%, naive CD8 under 4%, memory CD4 roughly 2.3%, memory CD8 about 0.4%.

With regard to this clone: The antigen remains unidentified.

Naive CD8 isolation took CD45RO-negative cells positively selected for CCR7 and excluded terminally differentiated effector memory CD45RA+ cells. Using about 220 ng DNA, roughly 33,000 T cell genomes, the sorted-subset replicate PCRs were run. Authors' methods: ImmunoSEQ output held junction-only sequences without quality scores, so filtering differed. TCRdb keeps only in-frame clones here, not all; method: immunoSEQ multiplex PCR. Clone size and the V and J calls come from that table; the DNA yielded D and trimming. Here the sample spans about 2.1 million clones, 90% to 95% being singletons. The CDR3 sequence is 16 residues long. Germline lookup yields CDR1 MDHEN and CDR2 SYDVKM. The ends lost 1 base at V and 1 base at J; junction bases unmatched: 1.

Specimen: naive CD8+ T cells from PBMCs. The origin of this receptor is a man between 18 and 29 years old in good health. Some clones in this sample may be carry-over from other donors' samples. This chain connects TRBV28 to TRBJ2-2; 9 bases fit TRBD2. In DNA, the CDR3 is TGTGCCAGCAGTTTATTTAGCGGGAGGAACACCGGGGAGCTGTTTTTT. Protein: CASSLFSGRNTGELFF.